This T cell receptor (beta chain) emerged from a study of cytomegalovirus exposure and HLA in healthy donors. Primers included in the PCR were 60 Vbeta and 13 Jbeta primers. Generated by immunoSEQ multiplex PCR, the TCRdb table keeps only in-frame clones and is missing some. Here the sample spans approximately 95,000 clones, 78% being singletons. Study outcomes and limitations: Within the data, a cluster of highly shared sequence variants was likely a sequencing artifact. Follow-up analysis later connected one missense variant in DCLRE1C with trimming of TCR beta V- and J-genes. Earlier analysis found most TCR beta V segments productive about 87% or about 30% of the time.

Details on this clone: Its target is unknown.

CDR1 is SGHVS, CDR2 FQNEAQ, per germline. V dropped 1 base and J dropped 0; count of bases not matched to a gene: 7. This CDR3 region has 18 residues. Specimen: PBMCs. This clonotype was sampled from a woman aged 40-49 years in good health and CMV-seropositive. The V gene is TRBV7-8, the J gene TRBJ2-2, with TRBD2 matching over 8 bases. The CDR3 nucleotides are TGTGCCAGCAGCTTAGGAACAGGCGGGAGGACGAACACCGGGGAGCTGTTTTTT. Residues: CASSLGTGGRTNTGELFF.